The rows below give T cell receptor beta chains drawn from one sample of a study of OX40 agonist ivuxolimab in advanced cancers. Data came from immunoSEQ multiplex PCR; TCRdb stores just in-frame clones and leaves some out. Of 50,000 to 70,000 clones in the sample, 93% were seen once. The material was CD4+ or CD8+ T cells sorted from blood, obtained in a trial of the OX40 agonist ivuxolimab. The receptors were gathered from an adult with an advanced solid tumor such as melanoma, head and neck, liver or kidney cancer. The CDR3 runs from the conserved cysteine through the conserved F or W. A D gene is named only where the DNA matches it firmly. The size entry is marked missing in some rows and otherwise reads once, few, many or a size class.

CASSDDRVLPEAFF	TGTGCCAGTTCCGACGACAGGGTTCTCCCTGAAGCTTTCTTT	TRBJ1-1	TRBD1	.	TRBV19
CATSASGSGRLDYEQYF	TGTGCCACCAGCGCATCAGGGAGCGGGAGATTGGACTACGAGCAGTACTTC	TRBJ2-7	TRBD2	.	TRBV15
CASSPGASGHEDSGANVLTF	TGTGCCAGCAGTCCCGGTGCTTCGGGACATGAGGACTCTGGGGCCAACGTCCTGACTTTC	TRBJ2-6	.	.	TRBV28
CASSILPENSNQPQHF	TGTGCCAGTAGTATACTCCCAGAGAATAGCAATCAGCCCCAGCATTTT	TRBJ1-5	.	.	TRBV19
CASSRTANGNTIYF	TGTGCCAGCAGTCGGACGGCGAATGGAAACACCATATATTTT	TRBJ1-3	.	.	TRBV28
CASSEPGKARIETQYF	TGTGCCAGCAGCGAGCCCGGGAAGGCGAGAATAGAGACCCAGTACTTC	TRBJ2-5	.	.	TRBV9
CASSYAGYGYTF	TGTGCCAGCAGTTACGCCGGCTATGGCTACACCTTC	TRBJ1-2	.	once	TRBV6-5
CASSYDTTASTYEQYF	TGTGCCAGCAGTTACGATACTACGGCCAGCACCTACGAGCAGTACTTC	TRBJ2-7	.	.	TRBV6-5
CATSRGGQPQHF	TGTGCCACCAGCAGAGGGGGCCAGCCCCAGCATTTT	TRBJ1-5	.	.	TRBV15
CASSMTVNQPQHF	TGTGCCAGCAGCATGACAGTTAATCAGCCCCAGCATTTT	TRBJ1-5	.	.	TRBV13